This TCR beta chain was obtained from a study of OX40 agonist ivuxolimab in advanced cancers. Study-level background: Mean age about 60 years, range 23 to 79; approximately 83% male.

Assay used: immunoSEQ multiplex PCR; TCRdb lists only in-frame clones, some missing. The sample records 95,000 to 150,000 clones, about 94% being singletons. V lost 5 bases to trimming and J lost 3 bases; unmatched junction nucleotides: 6. The CDR3 contains 15 residues. Germline lookup yields CDR1 SEHNR and CDR2 FQNEAQ (reference sequence). The chain carries TRBV7-9 and TRBJ1-1, with 10 positions matching TRBD1. Sequenced here: CD4+ or CD8+ T cells sorted from blood, sampled in a trial of the OX40 agonist ivuxolimab. The sequence was obtained from an adult with an advanced solid tumor such as melanoma, head and neck, liver or kidney cancer. CDR3 sequence: CASSPRTGGDTEAFF. For the CDR3, the DNA is TGTGCCAGCAGCCCCCGGACAGGGGGGGACACTGAAGCTTTCTTT.